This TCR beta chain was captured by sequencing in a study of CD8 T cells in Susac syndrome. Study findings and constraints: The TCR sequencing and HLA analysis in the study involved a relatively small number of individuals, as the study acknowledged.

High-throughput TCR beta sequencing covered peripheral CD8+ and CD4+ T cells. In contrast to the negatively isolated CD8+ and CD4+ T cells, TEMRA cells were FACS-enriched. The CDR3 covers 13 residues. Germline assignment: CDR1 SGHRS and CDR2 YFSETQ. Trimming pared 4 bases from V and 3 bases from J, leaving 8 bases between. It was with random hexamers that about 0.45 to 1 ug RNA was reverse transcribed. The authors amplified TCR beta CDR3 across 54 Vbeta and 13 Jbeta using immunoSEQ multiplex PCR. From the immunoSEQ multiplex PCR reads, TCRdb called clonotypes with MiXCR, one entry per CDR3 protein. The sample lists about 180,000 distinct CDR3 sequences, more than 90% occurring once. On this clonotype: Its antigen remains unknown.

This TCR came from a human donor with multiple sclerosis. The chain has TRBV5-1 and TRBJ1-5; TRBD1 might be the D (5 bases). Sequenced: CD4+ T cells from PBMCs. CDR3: CASSLDTNQPQHF. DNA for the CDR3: TGCGCCAGCAGCCTGGACACCAATCAGCCCCAGCATTTT.